This TCR beta chain emerged from a study of regulatory T cells in long-lasting Graves disease. Study overall: Newly diagnosed Graves' patients had taken antithyroid drugs under 3 months.

This clonotype was observed a few times. The antigen remains unidentified. Time point in this sample: newly diagnosed GD, antithyroid drugs for less than 3 months. PBMC-extracted RNA yielded the TCR library. According to the study, TCR beta libraries were built with iRepertoire HTBI primers and CDR3-region Arm-PCR. How the authors handled the data: Identification of gene segments yielded some 62 TRBV and some 14 TRBJ across samples. Using its own MiXCR run on the multiplex PCR reads, TCRdb lists one record per CDR3 protein. The V and J calls and clone size come from TCRdb's table, not from the authors' own analysis. The profile shows fewer than 500,000 distinct CDR3 sequences, under 20% of them singletons. The V gene lost 6 bases and the J gene lost 5 bases, with 11 bases spanning the gap. CDR3 length: 13 residues. CDR1 MDHEN and CDR2 SYDVKM come from the germline V gene. Study-level findings and limits: Persistent Graves' patients showed a TCR diversity that was lower than that of newly diagnosed ones.

The sample was also linked to a second study, of T cells in Graves' hyperthyroidism and ophthalmopathy. That paper adds: Researchers ran a first-round RT-PCR on the TCR CDR3 using the HTBI primer set.

The sequences come from peripheral blood mononuclear cells (PBMCs), collected at new diagnosis, from a patient treated with antithyroid drugs. The TCR originated in a man aged 35-49 years with Graves disease. The chain carries TRBV28 and TRBJ1-5; D unresolved. This CDR3 reads CASRVGSHQPQHF. The DNA for the CDR3 is TGTGCCAGCAGAGTTGGCAGCCATCAGCCCCAGCATTTT.